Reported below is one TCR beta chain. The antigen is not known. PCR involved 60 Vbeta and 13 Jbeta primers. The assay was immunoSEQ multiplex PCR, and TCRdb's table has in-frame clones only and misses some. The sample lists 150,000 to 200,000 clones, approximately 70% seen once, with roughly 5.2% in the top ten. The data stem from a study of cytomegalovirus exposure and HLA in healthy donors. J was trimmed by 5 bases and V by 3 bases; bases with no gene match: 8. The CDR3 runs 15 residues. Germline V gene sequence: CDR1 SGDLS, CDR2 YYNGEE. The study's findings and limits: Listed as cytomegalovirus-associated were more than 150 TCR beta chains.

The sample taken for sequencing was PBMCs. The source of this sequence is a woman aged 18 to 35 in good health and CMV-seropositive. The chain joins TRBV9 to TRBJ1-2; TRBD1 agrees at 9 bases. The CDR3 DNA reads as TGTGCCAGCAGCGGTGGGACAGGGAAGGGTTATGGCTACACCTTC. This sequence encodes CASSGGTGKGYGYTF.